This T cell receptor (beta chain) derives from a study of cytomegalovirus exposure and HLA in healthy donors. In the PCR, 60 Vbeta and 13 Jbeta primers were used. The data were produced by immunoSEQ multiplex PCR, yet TCRdb's version contains in-frame clones alone and is incomplete. Seen here are fewer than 150,000 clones, roughly 71% observed once, and the top ten hold about 8.5%. Germline lookup yields CDR1 SGHTA and CDR2 FQGNSA. V lost 3 bases and J 6 bases, leaving 11 bases between the germline ends. The CDR3 has 13 amino acids. The chain links TRBV7-2 to TRBJ1-1; no clear D gene. This sequence originates from a man younger than 35 in good health and CMV-seropositive. Sample: PBMCs. In DNA form, the CDR3 reads TGTGCCAGCAGCTTCCGCGGGTTGGCTGAAGCTTTCTTT. Amino acids: CASSFRGLAEAFF.